The present T cell receptor (beta chain) was sequenced within a study of control samples from healthy donors and cancer patients. The CDR3 totals 14 residues. Sequencing was performed with immunoSEQ multiplex PCR; in TCRdb, only in-frame clones are kept and a portion is missing. Of some 140,000 clones in the sample, roughly 91% were seen once. The sequence was collected from a man in his fifties with head and neck cancer. The V and J genes are TRBV21-1 and TRBJ1-3. TRBV21-1 is labeled a pseudogene. Sequences were obtained from PBMCs. DNA for the CDR3: TGTGCCAGCAGCAGTCGAGGGGATGGAAACACCATATATTTT. Its translation is CASSSRGDGNTIYF.